This T cell receptor beta chain was retrieved from a study of blood T cell repertoires in COVID-19. As for the study in general: Spain, Italy and the United States supplied samples that represented acute and convalescent COVID-19. Sources were T cells, B-cell-depleted T cells, or PBMCs; the material itself was cDNA or gDNA.

Assay used: immunoSEQ multiplex PCR; TCRdb lists only in-frame clones, some missing. Among about 70,000 clones, roughly 73% were seen once, and the ten largest hold just under 6.5%. CDR3 length equals 13 residues. The germline V and J ends were trimmed by 8 bases and 5 bases, with 15 bases remaining between them. The germline V gene has CDR1 LNHDA and CDR2 SQIVND (reference sequence). This clone was recorded once. What was sequenced was peripheral blood. V gene TRBV19 combines with J gene TRBJ1-1, with D perhaps TRBD1 (6 bases). The source of this sequence is a woman aged 60 to 75 with acute or convalescent COVID-19. The CDR3 DNA sequence: TGTGCCAGTCTCAGGGGCTGGGGGACTGAAGCTTTCTTT. It codes for CASLRGWGTEAFF.